This T cell receptor beta chain came from a study of neurological immune-mediated disorders. This clonotype is labeled medium-sized (0.01 to 0.1%). The sorted libraries were prepared using about 1 million CD4+ or CD8+ T cells that had themselves been sorted. Synthesis of cDNA used 5'RACE (with 10-nucleotide random UMIs). TCRdb fed the 5' RACE reads into MiXCR, producing one record per CDR3 protein. This sample has roughly 20,000 distinct CDR3 sequences, with 14% found just once. Sample: CD4+ T cells from blood. The sequence was obtained from a woman aged 60 to 75 with HTLV-1-associated myelopathy (HAM/TSP).

This CDR3 is CASSESGRSYNEQFF. CDR3 DNA sequence: TGCGCCAGCAGTGAGAGCGGGAGGTCCTACAATGAGCAGTTCTTC. The chain is built from TRBV10-1 and TRBJ2-1; 9 bases agree with TRBD2. After removal of 2 bases from V and 1 base from J, the junction contained 0 bases not matched to a gene. From germline, CDR1 is WNHNN and CDR2 SYGVQD (reference sequence). This CDR3 is 15 amino acids long.